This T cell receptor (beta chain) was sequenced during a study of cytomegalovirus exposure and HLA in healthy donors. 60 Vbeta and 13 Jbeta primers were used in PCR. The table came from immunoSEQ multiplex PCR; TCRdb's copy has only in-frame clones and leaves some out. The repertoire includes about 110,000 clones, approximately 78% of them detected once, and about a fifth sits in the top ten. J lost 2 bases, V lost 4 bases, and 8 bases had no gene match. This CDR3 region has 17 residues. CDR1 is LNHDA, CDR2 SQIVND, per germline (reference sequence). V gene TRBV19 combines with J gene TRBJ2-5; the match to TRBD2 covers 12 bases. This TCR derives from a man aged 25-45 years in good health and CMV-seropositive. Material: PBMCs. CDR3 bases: TGTGCCAGTAGTAAGTTCGCTAGCGGGAGGGGGCAAGAGACCCAGTACTTC. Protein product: CASSKFASGRGQETQYF.